Following are 13 T cell receptor beta chains from one sample sequenced in a study of OX40 agonist ivuxolimab in advanced cancers. The method was immunoSEQ multiplex PCR; TCRdb's version includes in-frame clones alone and lacks a portion of them. The sample lists around 72,000 clones; over 75% were seen once. The sample here was CD4+ or CD8+ T cells sorted from blood, taken in a trial of the OX40 agonist ivuxolimab. All receptors come from an adult with an advanced solid tumor such as melanoma, head and neck, liver or kidney cancer.

This chain connects TRBV28 to TRBJ1-4, with 8 nucleotides matching TRBD1. CDR3 length: 13 residues. CDR1 MDHEN and CDR2 SYDVKM come from the germline V gene. V shed 7 bases, J shed 6 bases, and the junction held 4 bases outside the gene matches. CDR3 amino acids: CASIRTGYEKLFF. CDR3 in DNA: TGTGCCAGCATTCGGACAGGGTATGAAAAACTGTTTTTT.

The chain uses TRBV27 and TRBJ2-2; perhaps TRBD2 as D (6 bases). The germline gives CDR1 MNHEY, CDR2 SMNVEV (reference sequence). V lost 6 bases, J lost 5 bases, and 10 bases lay in between. This CDR3 has 13 residues. CDR3 sequence (DNA): TGTGCCAGCAGCGGGACTGGGACCGGGGAGCTGTTTTTT. Residues: CASSGTGTGELFF.

The chain uses TRBV15 and TRBJ2-3; TRBD1 might be the D (6 bases). CDR1 and CDR2 from the germline V gene are LNHNV and YYDKDF (reference sequence). V lost 5 bases and J 0 bases, leaving 6 bases between the germline ends. The CDR3 is 13 residues long. CDR3 sequence: CATSDRSTDTQYF. The DNA for the CDR3 is TGTGCCACCAGCGACAGGAGCACAGATACGCAGTATTTT.

In its sample, this clone was seen once. The J gene is TRBJ2-3, the V gene TRBV29-1; 9 bases align to TRBD2. The V segment lost 5 bases and the J segment 1 base; nucleotides outside the gene matches: 4. Germline V gene data show CDR1 as SQVTM and CDR2 as ANQGSEA. The CDR3 consists of 14 residues. The CDR3 loop reads CSVSAGGGTDTQYF. The CDR3 coding sequence is TGCAGCGTTTCGGCGGGAGGGGGCACAGATACGCAGTATTTT.

The CDR3 nucleotides are TGTGCCAGCAGCGTAGGTCAGGGCCTGTCGAACTATGGCTACACCTTC. Encoded protein: CASSVGQGLSNYGYTF. This sequence joins TRBV9 and TRBJ1-2; D may be TRBD1 (5 bases). The CDR3 spans 16 residues. V was trimmed by 0 bases and J by 2 bases, leaving 14 bases between them. CDR1 and CDR2 from the germline V gene are SGDLS and YYNGEE. Drawing the rest from reference TRBV9 and TRBJ1-2, the complete variable domain is DSGVTQTPKHLITATGQRVTLRCSPRSGDLSVYWYQQSLDQGLQFLIQYYNGEERAKGNILERFSAQQFPDLHSELNLSSLELGDSALYFCASSVGQGLSNYGYTFGSGTRLTVV.

The chain carries TRBV7-9 and TRBJ2-1, with a weak D call TRBD2 (6 bases). V lost 1 base, J lost 3 bases, and 22 bases lay in between. CDR1 and CDR2 (germline): SEHNR, FQNEAQ (reference sequence). The CDR3 has 19 residues. In DNA form, the CDR3 reads TGTGCCAGCAGCTTAGTTTACCAGGGAGGTCCTGGGCACTACAATGAGCAGTTCTTC. It yields the protein CASSLVYQGGPGHYNEQFF.

This chain joins TRBV28 and TRBJ2-7; D gene uncertain. This CDR3 contains 14 residues. V dropped 4 bases and J dropped 0 bases, with 10 bases sitting between them. CDR1 MDHEN and CDR2 SYDVKM come from the germline V gene. The CDR3 protein is CASSSGPISYEQYF. In DNA, the CDR3 is TGTGCCAGCAGTTCCGGGCCCATCTCCTACGAGCAGTACTTC.

The CDR3 spells CASSHGYTGELFF. The CDR3 bases are TGTGCCAGCAGCCACGGTTACACCGGGGAGCTGTTTTTT. The gene calls are TRBV14 and TRBJ2-2; D uncertain. V shed 3 bases and J shed 3 bases, with 5 bases lying between them. The CDR3 length is 13 residues. Per the germline V gene, CDR1 is SGHDN and CDR2 is FVKESK.

The J gene is TRBJ1-2, the V gene TRBV5-4, with D possibly TRBD1 on 6 matching bases. CDR1 is SGHNT, CDR2 YYREEE, per germline (reference sequence). The CDR3 consists of 15 residues. With 0 bases removed from V and 2 bases from J, the gap between germline ends came to 11 bases. CDR3 coding DNA: TGTGCCAGCAGCTTGGCACAGGGCAAAAACTATGGCTACACCTTC. Translated, it gives CASSLAQGKNYGYTF.

The chain is built from TRBV6-1 and TRBJ2-7, with no clear D. From germline, CDR1 is MNHNS and CDR2 SASEGT. The V gene lost 3 bases and the J gene lost 7 bases, with 13 bases spanning the gap. CDR3 length: 13 amino acids. The CDR3: CASSDSKVREQYF. For the CDR3, the DNA is TGTGCCAGCAGTGATTCCAAGGTGAGGGAGCAGTACTTC.

The V and J genes are TRBV27 and TRBJ1-4, with no clear D. The CDR3 loop spans 14 amino acids. V was pared by 5 bases and J by 0 bases, with 7 bases between. Germline V gene data show CDR1 as MNHEY and CDR2 as SMNVEV (reference sequence). CDR3 sequence: CASSPITTNEKLFF. The CDR3, as DNA: TGTGCCAGCAGTCCAATCACAACTAATGAAAAACTGTTTTTT.

The V call is TRBV28, the J call TRBJ1-1; 8 bases match TRBD1. CDR3 size: 14 residues. Germline V CDR1 and CDR2: MDHEN, SYDVKM. Losses at the gene ends were 5 bases for V and 1 base for J; bases not matched to a gene: 3. In DNA, the CDR3 is TGTGCCAGCAGTAGAGACAGGGGGAACACTGAAGCTTTCTTT. Translating it yields CASSRDRGNTEAFF.

V is TRBV7-3 and J is TRBJ1-1; tentative D call: TRBD1 (5 bases). Germline-derived CDR1 and CDR2 are SGHTA and FQGTGA. Deletions cut 4 bases from V and 1 base from J, with 10 bases between. The CDR3 runs to 14 residues. The CDR3 is CASSSGHQNTEAFF. The CDR3 DNA reads TGTGCCAGCAGCTCCGGACACCAGAACACTGAAGCTTTCTTT.